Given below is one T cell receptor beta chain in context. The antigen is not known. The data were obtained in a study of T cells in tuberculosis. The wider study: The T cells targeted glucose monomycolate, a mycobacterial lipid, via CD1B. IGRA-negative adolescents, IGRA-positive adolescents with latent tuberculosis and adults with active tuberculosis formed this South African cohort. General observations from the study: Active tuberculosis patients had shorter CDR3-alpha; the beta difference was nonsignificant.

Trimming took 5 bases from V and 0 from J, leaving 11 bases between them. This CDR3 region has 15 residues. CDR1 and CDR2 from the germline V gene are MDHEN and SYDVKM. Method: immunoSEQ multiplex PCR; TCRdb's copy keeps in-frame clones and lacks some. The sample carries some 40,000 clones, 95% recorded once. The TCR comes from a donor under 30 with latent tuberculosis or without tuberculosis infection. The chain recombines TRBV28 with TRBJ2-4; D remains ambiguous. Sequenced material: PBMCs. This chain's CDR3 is CASSPRPLAKNIQYF. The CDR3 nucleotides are TGTGCCAGCAGTCCCCGTCCACTAGCCAAAAACATTCAGTACTTC.